This T cell receptor (beta chain) was identified in a study of T cells in Graves' hyperthyroidism and ophthalmopathy. TCR beta CDR3 regions were amplified from RNA. HTBI primers drove first-round RT-PCR of the TCR CDR3. Via MiXCR, TCRdb re-called the multiplex PCR reads, giving one row per CDR3 protein. The table shows around 520,000 distinct CDR3 sequences, with 11% to 15% occurring only once. Germline lookup yields CDR1 LNHNV and CDR2 YYDKDF (reference sequence). The V and J ends lost 5 bases and 6 bases, in that order; junction bases with no gene match: 9. This CDR3 is 15 amino acids long. This clonotype came up many times.

This receptor was identified in a woman in her forties with Graves' hyperthyroidism. The material sequenced was blood. The chain uses TRBV15 and TRBJ2-1; 8 bases are a match to TRBD1. The CDR3 sequence is CATSVGQGPLNEQFF. CDR3 in DNA: TGTGCCACCAGCGTCGGACAGGGCCCTCTCAATGAGCAGTTCTTC.